A single count supports the clone carrying this T cell receptor beta chain. The antigen remains unidentified. The data were obtained in a study of shared clonotypes between healthy human individuals. Study-wide results and limits: Rarefaction analysis demonstrated incomplete sorted-subset sequencing notwithstanding large depth. Sequencing depth was expected to influence donor clonotype sharing.

Per the germline V gene, CDR1 is SGHTA and CDR2 is FQGNSA. This CDR3 is built from 14 residues. Trimming took 0 bases from V and 4 from J; bases not matched to a gene: 1. The protocol was immunoSEQ multiplex PCR, while the TCRdb copy is restricted to in-frame clones and leaves out a portion. The data show more than 2 million clones, with almost 96% seen just once and around 0.13% held by the top ten. The chain combines TRBV7-2 with TRBJ2-5; 8 bases are a match to TRBD2. Sequenced: naive CD4+ T cells sorted from blood. Regarding subset: CD45RA+ positively selected. This clonotype was obtained from a man younger than 35 in good health. This CDR3 reads CASSLALAGETQYF. In nucleotides, the CDR3 is TGTGCCAGCAGCTTAGCGCTAGCGGGAGAGACCCAGTACTTC.